The rows below give T cell receptor beta chains drawn from one sample of a study of CD8 T cells in ankylosing spondylitis. TCRdb passed the 5' RACE reads through MiXCR, listing each CDR3 protein once. The sample includes about 400,000 distinct CDR3 sequences, 20% to 25% of them seen just once. Material for sequencing was blood, either unsorted or a sorted T cell fraction (not recorded which). These receptors were collected from a male donor with ankylosing spondylitis. Both conserved end residues are part of each CDR3. D genes are given only for firm matches. The size of a clone is reported for some rows only, either as once, few or many, or as a class for expanded clones.

clone size: -
J gene: TRBJ1-1
V gene: TRBV18
D gene: TRBD1
CDR3 protein: CASSPEQGAQTEAFF
CDR3 DNA: TGTGCCAGCTCACCAGAACAGGGGGCGCAAACTGAAGCTTTCTTT

clone size: -
J gene: TRBJ1-1
V gene: TRBV5-1
D gene: TRBD1
CDR3 protein: CASSPDRGYTEAFF
CDR3 DNA: TGCGCCAGCAGCCCCGACAGGGGTTACACTGAAGCTTTCTTT

clone size: many
J gene: TRBJ2-1
V gene: TRBV7-9
D gene: -
CDR3 protein: CASSPSGLGPIGNEQFF
CDR3 DNA: TGTGCCAGCAGCCCGTCGGGGTTAGGACCCATCGGCAATGAGCAGTTCTTC

clone size: -
J gene: TRBJ1-1
V gene: TRBV7-6
D gene: TRBD1
CDR3 protein: CASSLARTGNTEAFF
CDR3 DNA: TGTGCCAGCAGCTTAGCGAGGACAGGGAACACTGAAGCTTTCTTT

clone size: few
J gene: TRBJ2-2
V gene: TRBV7-3
D gene: TRBD1
CDR3 protein: CASSLRDRGAGELFF
CDR3 DNA: TGTGCCAGCAGCTTAAGGGACAGGGGTGCCGGGGAGCTGTTTTTT

clone size: few
J gene: TRBJ2-7
V gene: TRBV7-9
D gene: -
CDR3 protein: CASSRRSANYEQYF
CDR3 DNA: TGTGCCAGCAGCCGCCGGAGCGCTAATTACGAGCAGTACTTC

clone size: many
J gene: TRBJ2-4
V gene: TRBV5-1
D gene: -
CDR3 protein: CASSGGLFGKNIQYF
CDR3 DNA: TGCGCCAGCAGCGGGGGACTGTTCGGGAAAAACATTCAGTACTTC

clone size: few
J gene: TRBJ1-6
V gene: TRBV2
D gene: -
CDR3 protein: CASRTLGQAYNSPLHF
CDR3 DNA: TGTGCCAGCAGGACCCTGGGGCAGGCCTATAATTCACCCCTCCACTTT

clone size: few
J gene: TRBJ1-6
V gene: TRBV9
D gene: TRBD1
CDR3 protein: CASSGDSQLLHF
CDR3 DNA: TGTGCCAGCAGCGGGGACAGTCAGCTCCTCCACTTT

clone size: -
J gene: TRBJ2-1
V gene: TRBV20-1
D gene: -
CDR3 protein: CSASPRDGRSYNEQFF
CDR3 DNA: TGCAGTGCTAGTCCCCGAGACGGGCGCTCCTACAATGAGCAGTTCTTC

clone size: -
J gene: TRBJ1-4
V gene: TRBV29-1
D gene: TRBD1
CDR3 protein: CSVDPTGEGEKLFF
CDR3 DNA: TGCAGCGTTGACCCGACAGGGGAGGGCGAAAAACTGTTTTTT

clone size: -
J gene: TRBJ2-1
V gene: TRBV20-1
D gene: -
CDR3 protein: CSARVGFGVNEQFF
CDR3 DNA: TGCAGTGCTAGAGTGGGGTTTGGGGTCAATGAGCAGTTCTTC

clone size: many
J gene: TRBJ2-7
V gene: TRBV29-1
D gene: -
CDR3 protein: CSVSLQTYEQYF
CDR3 DNA: TGCAGCGTTTCACTGCAGACCTACGAGCAGTACTTC

clone size: many
J gene: TRBJ2-3
V gene: TRBV5-4
D gene: TRBD2
CDR3 protein: CASSSTGTSGADTQYF
CDR3 DNA: TGTGCCAGCAGCTCAACCGGGACTAGCGGAGCAGATACGCAGTATTTT

clone size: -
J gene: TRBJ2-5
V gene: TRBV5-1
D gene: -
CDR3 protein: CASSLLDALVETQYF
CDR3 DNA: TGCGCCAGCAGCCTCCTGGACGCGCTGGTGGAGACCCAGTACTTC

clone size: -
J gene: TRBJ2-7
V gene: TRBV5-4
D gene: TRBD2
CDR3 protein: CASSQTSQSSYEQYF
CDR3 DNA: TGTGCCAGCAGCCAGACTAGCCAGAGCTCCTACGAGCAGTACTTC

clone size: many
J gene: TRBJ1-5
V gene: TRBV18
D gene: -
CDR3 protein: CASSLDRNQPQHF
CDR3 DNA: TGTGCCAGCTCACTCGACAGAAATCAGCCCCAGCATTTT

clone size: -
J gene: TRBJ2-7
V gene: TRBV6-5
D gene: -
CDR3 protein: CASSYKVPQSYEQYF
CDR3 DNA: TGTGCCAGCAGTTATAAGGTCCCCCAGAGCTACGAGCAGTACTTC

clone size: -
J gene: TRBJ1-5
V gene: TRBV6-5
D gene: -
CDR3 protein: CASSYSEGGWGNQPQHF
CDR3 DNA: TGTGCCAGCAGTTACTCGGAGGGAGGATGGGGCAATCAGCCCCAGCATTTT

clone size: -
J gene: TRBJ2-2
V gene: TRBV11-2
D gene: -
CDR3 protein: CASSLDNGAGELFF
CDR3 DNA: TGTGCCAGCAGCTTAGATAACGGGGCCGGGGAGCTGTTTTTT

clone size: few
J gene: TRBJ2-2
V gene: TRBV4-1
D gene: -
CDR3 protein: CASSQGTVANTGELFF
CDR3 DNA: TGCGCCAGCAGCCAAGGGACAGTCGCGAACACCGGGGAGCTGTTTTTT

clone size: many
J gene: TRBJ2-7
V gene: TRBV12-3/TRBV12-4
D gene: -
CDR3 protein: CASSARGWVSYEQYF
CDR3 DNA: TGTGCCAGCAGTGCCCGGGGTTGGGTTTCTTACGAGCAGTACTTC

clone size: few
J gene: TRBJ1-3
V gene: TRBV18
D gene: -
CDR3 protein: CASSPWSGIGNTIYF
CDR3 DNA: TGTGCCAGCTCACCATGGTCAGGGATCGGAAACACCATATATTTT

clone size: -
J gene: TRBJ2-7
V gene: TRBV12-3/TRBV12-4
D gene: -
CDR3 protein: CASSPFGVSYEQYF
CDR3 DNA: TGTGCCAGCAGTCCTTTTGGGGTGTCCTACGAGCAGTACTTC

clone size: -
J gene: TRBJ1-6
V gene: TRBV12-3/TRBV12-4
D gene: -
CDR3 protein: CASSFGWNSPLHF
CDR3 DNA: TGTGCCAGCAGTTTTGGGTGGAATTCACCCCTCCACTTT

clone size: -
J gene: TRBJ2-4
V gene: TRBV5-5
D gene: -
CDR3 protein: CASSLEDGENIQYF
CDR3 DNA: TGTGCCAGCAGCTTGGAAGACGGCGAAAACATTCAGTACTTC

clone size: -
J gene: TRBJ2-4
V gene: TRBV14
D gene: -
CDR3 protein: CASSPSRIWSLAKNIQYF
CDR3 DNA: TGTGCCAGCAGCCCAAGCAGGATTTGGAGTCTAGCCAAAAACATTCAGTACTTC

clone size: few
J gene: TRBJ2-3
V gene: TRBV24-1
D gene: TRBD1
CDR3 protein: CATSEKGQGEGDTQYF
CDR3 DNA: TGTGCCACCAGTGAGAAGGGACAGGGTGAAGGAGATACGCAGTATTTT

clone size: many
J gene: TRBJ1-5
V gene: TRBV5-1
D gene: TRBD1
CDR3 protein: CASSFTGEEPQHF
CDR3 DNA: TGCGCCAGCAGCTTTACAGGGGAAGAGCCCCAGCATTTT

clone size: few
J gene: TRBJ2-7
V gene: TRBV27
D gene: -
CDR3 protein: CASNILPQGGEQYF
CDR3 DNA: TGTGCCAGCAACATCCTACCCCAGGGGGGCGAGCAGTACTTC